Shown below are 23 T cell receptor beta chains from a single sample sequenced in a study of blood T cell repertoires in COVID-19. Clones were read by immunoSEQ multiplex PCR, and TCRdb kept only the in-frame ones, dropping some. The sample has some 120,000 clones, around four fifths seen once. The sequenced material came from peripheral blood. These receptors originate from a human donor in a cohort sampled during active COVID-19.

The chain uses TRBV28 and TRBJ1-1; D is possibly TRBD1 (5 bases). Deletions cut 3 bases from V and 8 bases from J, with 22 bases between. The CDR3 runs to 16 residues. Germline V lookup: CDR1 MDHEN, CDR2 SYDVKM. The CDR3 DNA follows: TGTGCCAGCAGTTTGTCATCTGGTGGTTTGGGGCGGGAAGCTTTCTTT. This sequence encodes CASSLSSGGLGREAFF.

CDR3 residues: CANGRASYEQYF. DNA of the CDR3: TGTGCCAACGGGCGGGCCAGTTACGAGCAGTACTTC. The V and J genes are TRBV2 and TRBJ2-7, with a tentative D call TRBD2 (5 bases). Trimming cost V 10 bases and J 4 bases, with 14 bases left between them. CDR3 size: 12 residues. Germline V gene sequence: CDR1 SNHLY, CDR2 FYNNEI.

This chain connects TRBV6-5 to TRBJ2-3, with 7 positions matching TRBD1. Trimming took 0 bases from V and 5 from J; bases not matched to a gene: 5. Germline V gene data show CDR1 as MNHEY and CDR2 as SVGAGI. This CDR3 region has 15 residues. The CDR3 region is CASSYSGRGIDTQYF. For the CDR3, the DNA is TGTGCCAGCAGTTACTCGGGCAGGGGGATAGATACGCAGTATTTT.

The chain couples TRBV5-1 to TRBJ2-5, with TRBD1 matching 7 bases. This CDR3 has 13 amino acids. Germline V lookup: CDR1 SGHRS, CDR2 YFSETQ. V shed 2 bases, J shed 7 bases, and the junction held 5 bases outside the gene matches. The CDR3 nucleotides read TGCGCCAGCAGCTTCGACAGGGACGTGACCCAGTACTTC. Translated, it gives CASSFDRDVTQYF.

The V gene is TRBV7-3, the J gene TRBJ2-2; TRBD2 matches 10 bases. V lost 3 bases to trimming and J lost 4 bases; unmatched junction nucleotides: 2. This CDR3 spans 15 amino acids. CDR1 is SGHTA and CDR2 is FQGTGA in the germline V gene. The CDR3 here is CASSFGLAATGELFF. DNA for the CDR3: TGTGCCAGCAGCTTCGGACTAGCGGCCACCGGGGAGCTGTTTTTT.

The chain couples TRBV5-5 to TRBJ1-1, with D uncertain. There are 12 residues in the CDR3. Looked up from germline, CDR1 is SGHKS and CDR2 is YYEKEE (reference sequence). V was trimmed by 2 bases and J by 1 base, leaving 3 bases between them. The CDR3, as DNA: TGTGCCAGCAGCTTCGGGAACACTGAAGCTTTCTTT. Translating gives CASSFGNTEAFF.

This chain's CDR3 is CAATSGLTDTQYF. CDR3 sequence (DNA): TGTGCCGCGACGAGCGGACTCACAGATACGCAGTATTTT. The chain recombines TRBV6-5 with TRBJ2-3; maybe TRBD2 (5 bases). The CDR3 spans 13 residues. The germline V and J ends were trimmed by 11 bases and 2 bases, with 14 bases remaining between them. The germline V gene encodes CDR1 MNHEY and CDR2 SVGAGI.

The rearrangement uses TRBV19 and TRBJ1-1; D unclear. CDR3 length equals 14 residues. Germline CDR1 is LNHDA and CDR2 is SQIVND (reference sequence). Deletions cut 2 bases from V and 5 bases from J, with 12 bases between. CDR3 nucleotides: TGTGCCAGTAGTATATTACTCTGGAGGACTGAAGCTTTCTTT. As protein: CASSILLWRTEAFF.

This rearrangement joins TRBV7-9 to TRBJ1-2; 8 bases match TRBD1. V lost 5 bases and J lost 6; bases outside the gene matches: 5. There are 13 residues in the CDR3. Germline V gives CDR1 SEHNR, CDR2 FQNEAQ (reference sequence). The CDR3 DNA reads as TGTGCCAGCAGCACAGGGGGGATCAATGGCTACACCTTC. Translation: CASSTGGINGYTF.

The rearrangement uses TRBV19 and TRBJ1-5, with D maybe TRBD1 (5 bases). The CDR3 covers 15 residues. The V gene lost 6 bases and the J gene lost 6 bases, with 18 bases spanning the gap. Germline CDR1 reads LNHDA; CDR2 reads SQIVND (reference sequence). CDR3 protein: CASRVQESLSQPQHF. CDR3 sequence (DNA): TGTGCCAGTAGGGTACAGGAGTCCCTGAGTCAGCCCCAGCATTTT.

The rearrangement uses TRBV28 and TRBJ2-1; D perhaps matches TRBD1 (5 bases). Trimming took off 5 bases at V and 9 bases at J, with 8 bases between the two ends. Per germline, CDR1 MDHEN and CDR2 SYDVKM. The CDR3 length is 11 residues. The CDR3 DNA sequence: TGTGCCAGCAGTACCCAGGGTGAGCAGTTCTTC. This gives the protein CASSTQGEQFF.

This chain's CDR3 is CASSIGQGANTGELFF. The CDR3 DNA reads TGTGCCAGCAGTATCGGACAGGGGGCGAACACCGGGGAGCTGTTTTTT. This rearrangement joins TRBV2 to TRBJ2-2, with 10 bases that match TRBD1. V lost 5 bases to trimming and J lost 0 bases; unmatched junction nucleotides: 3. Germline V gene lookup returns CDR1 SNHLY and CDR2 FYNNEI. The CDR3 loop spans 16 amino acids.

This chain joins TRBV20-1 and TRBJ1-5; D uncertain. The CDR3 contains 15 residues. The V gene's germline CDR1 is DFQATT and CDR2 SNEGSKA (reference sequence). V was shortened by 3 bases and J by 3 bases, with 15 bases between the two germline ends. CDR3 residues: CSASTGLDVNQPQHF. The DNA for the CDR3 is TGCAGTGCTAGTACGGGGTTAGACGTCAATCAGCCCCAGCATTTT.

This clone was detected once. The CDR3 coding sequence is TGTGCCAGCAGTGCGACTAGCGGGAGGGGTTCTGGGGCCAACGTCCTGACTTTC. This encodes CASSATSGRGSGANVLTF. The gene calls are TRBV2 and TRBJ2-6; 14 bases are a match to TRBD2. V shed 4 bases, J shed 1 base, and the junction held 3 bases outside the gene matches. Germline V CDR1 and CDR2: SNHLY, FYNNEI. This CDR3 comprises 18 residues.

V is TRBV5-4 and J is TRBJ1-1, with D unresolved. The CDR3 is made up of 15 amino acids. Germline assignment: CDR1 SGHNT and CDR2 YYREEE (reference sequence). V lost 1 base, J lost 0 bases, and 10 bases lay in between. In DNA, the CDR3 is TGTGCCAGCAGCTTGCCGGGAGCCATGAACACTGAAGCTTTCTTT. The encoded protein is CASSLPGAMNTEAFF.

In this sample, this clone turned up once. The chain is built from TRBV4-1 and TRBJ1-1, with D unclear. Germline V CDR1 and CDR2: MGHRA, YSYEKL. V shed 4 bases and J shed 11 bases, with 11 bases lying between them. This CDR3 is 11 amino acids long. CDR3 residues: CASSPGGRAFF. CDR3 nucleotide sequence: TGCGCCAGCAGCCCCGGCGGGCGGGCTTTCTTT.

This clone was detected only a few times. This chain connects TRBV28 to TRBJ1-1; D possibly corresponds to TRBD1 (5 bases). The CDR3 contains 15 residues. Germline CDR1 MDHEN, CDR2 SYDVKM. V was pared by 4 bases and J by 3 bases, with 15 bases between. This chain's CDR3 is CASSSTTALDTEAFF. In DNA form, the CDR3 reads TGTGCCAGCAGTTCTACGACAGCATTAGACACTGAAGCTTTCTTT.

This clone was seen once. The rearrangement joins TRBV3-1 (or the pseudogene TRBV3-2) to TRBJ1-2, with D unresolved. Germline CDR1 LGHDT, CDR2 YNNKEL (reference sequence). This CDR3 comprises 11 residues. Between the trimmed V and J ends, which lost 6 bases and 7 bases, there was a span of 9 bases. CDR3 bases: TGTGCCAGCAGACACAGCGGTGGCTACACCTTC. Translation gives CASRHSGGYTF.

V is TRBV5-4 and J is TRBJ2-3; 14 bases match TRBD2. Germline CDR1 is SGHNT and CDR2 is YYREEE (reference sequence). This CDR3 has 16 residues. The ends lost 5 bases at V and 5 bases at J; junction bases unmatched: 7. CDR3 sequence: CASRPGTSGGGDTQYF. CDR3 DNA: TGTGCCAGCAGGCCTGGGACTAGCGGGGGAGGAGATACGCAGTATTTT.

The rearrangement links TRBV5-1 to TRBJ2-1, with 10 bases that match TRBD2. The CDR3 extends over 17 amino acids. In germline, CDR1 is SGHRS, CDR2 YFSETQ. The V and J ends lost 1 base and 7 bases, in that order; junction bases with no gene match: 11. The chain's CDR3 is CASSLLLAGPSRNEQFF. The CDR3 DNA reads TGCGCCAGCAGCTTGTTACTAGCGGGGCCGTCTCGAAATGAGCAGTTCTTC.

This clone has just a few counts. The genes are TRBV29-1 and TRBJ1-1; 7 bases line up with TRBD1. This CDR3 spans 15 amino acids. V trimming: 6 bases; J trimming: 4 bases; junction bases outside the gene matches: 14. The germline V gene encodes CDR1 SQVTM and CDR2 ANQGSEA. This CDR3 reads CSVLQGEFVTTEAFF. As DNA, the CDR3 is TGCAGCGTCCTTCAGGGGGAATTTGTGACCACTGAAGCTTTCTTT.

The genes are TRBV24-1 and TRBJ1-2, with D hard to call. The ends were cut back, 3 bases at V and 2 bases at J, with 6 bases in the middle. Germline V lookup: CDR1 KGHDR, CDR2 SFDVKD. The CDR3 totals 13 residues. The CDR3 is CATSDTGNYGYTF. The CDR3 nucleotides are TGTGCCACCAGTGATACCGGGAACTATGGCTACACCTTC.

CDR3 in amino acids: CASRPTKKEETQYF. CDR3 nucleotide sequence: TGTGCCAGCAGACCGACTAAGAAGGAAGAGACCCAGTACTTC. The chain couples TRBV6-6 to TRBJ2-5; D possibly corresponds to TRBD2 (5 bases). The V and J ends lost 6 bases and 3 bases respectively, with 14 bases between them. The CDR3 length is 14 residues. Germline V CDR1 and CDR2: MNHNY, SVGAGI (reference sequence).